This is a list of T cell receptor beta chains from one sample in a study of shared clonotypes between healthy human individuals. The protocol was immunoSEQ multiplex PCR, while the TCRdb copy is restricted to in-frame clones and leaves out a portion. The sample contains around 2,000,000 clones, over 85% of which appear only once. The sample comprised naive CD8+ T cells sorted from blood. The receptors stem from a man younger than 35 in good health. CDR3s include the opening cysteine and the closing phenylalanine or tryptophan.

TRBJ1-1	TRBV28	CASSSYPGYTEAFF
TRBJ1-3	TRBV4-3	CASSQDLWPETGNTIYF
TRBJ2-7	TRBV5-5	CASSGDPTSYEQYF
TRBJ2-7	TRBV21-1	CASSNPDRANEQYF
TRBJ2-7	TRBV4-3	CASSQDTGQGAYEQYF
TRBJ2-1	TRBV30	CAWVKKGQSLRNEQFF
TRBJ2-7	TRBV2	CASKGGSSYEQYF
TRBJ2-3	TRBV19	CASSITGASDTQYF
TRBJ1-5	TRBV27	CASSWGTGNQPQHF
TRBJ2-7	TRBV27	CASSGSLYEQYF
TRBJ2-5	TRBV27	CASSLSERGVEETQYF
TRBJ1-2	TRBV7-9	CASSKGADLPNYGYTF
TRBJ2-7	TRBV4-3	CASSPGQGAYEQYF
TRBJ2-7	TRBV9	CASSHDGPYEQYF
TRBJ1-1	TRBV30	CAWGDANTEAFF
TRBJ2-3	TRBV11-1	CASSLARGGPTDTQYF
TRBJ2-7	TRBV28	CASSLSGPAYEQYF
TRBJ1-1	TRBV4-2	CASSPDGGGDTEAFF
TRBJ1-2	TRBV4-1	CASSQARSTYGYTF
TRBJ1-3	TRBV4-1	CASSQAGEDTIYF
TRBJ2-7	TRBV28	CASSFSILGYEQYF
TRBJ2-7	TRBV10-3	CAIKLNSGGSSYEQYF
TRBJ2-1	TRBV9	CASSVDGRSYNEQFF
TRBJ2-7	TRBV7-7	CASSLGHHYEQYF
TRBJ2-7	TRBV6-5	CASSYLGIGYEQYF
TRBJ2-7	TRBV9	CASSVEVALPYEQYF
TRBJ1-6	TRBV27	CASSLVGSPLHF
TRBJ2-3	TRBV27	CASSPIAVSSTDTQYF
TRBJ2-7	TRBV29-1	CSVEFRNEQYF
TRBJ2-5	TRBV7-2	CASSTALLAEEQETQYF
TRBJ1-2	TRBV10-3	CAISEVGGDRYTF
TRBJ2-7	TRBV30	CAWSLQGVSYEQYF
TRBJ1-1	TRBV28	CASSLRGVARNTEAFF
TRBJ1-1	TRBV19	CASTMGGGNTEAFF
TRBJ2-3	TRBV5-1	CASSLGALDTDTQYF
TRBJ1-2	TRBV7-9	CASASPDGYTF
TRBJ2-7	TRBV11-2	CASRPGAPYEQYF
TRBJ1-6	TRBV6-5	CASSYSSGGDSPLHF
TRBJ2-7	TRBV5-1	CASSWTGYEQYF
TRBJ1-1	TRBV10-3	CAMTEGVNTEAFF
TRBJ2-7	TRBV14	CASSPLFGGGDGRQYF
TRBJ1-5	TRBV9	CASSVAGEEPQHF
TRBJ2-7	TRBV30	CAWFRGRLSGSFYEQYF
TRBJ2-3	TRBV7-9	CASSDPNRRGTQYF
TRBJ2-7	TRBV28	CASSSFRGPYEQYF
TRBJ1-4	TRBV2	CASSEAGRGVSEKLFF
TRBJ2-5	TRBV4-1	CASSQDSRVGETQYF
TRBJ2-3	TRBV13	CASSWGGDTQYF
TRBJ2-3	TRBV10-1	CASSEGGPDTQYF